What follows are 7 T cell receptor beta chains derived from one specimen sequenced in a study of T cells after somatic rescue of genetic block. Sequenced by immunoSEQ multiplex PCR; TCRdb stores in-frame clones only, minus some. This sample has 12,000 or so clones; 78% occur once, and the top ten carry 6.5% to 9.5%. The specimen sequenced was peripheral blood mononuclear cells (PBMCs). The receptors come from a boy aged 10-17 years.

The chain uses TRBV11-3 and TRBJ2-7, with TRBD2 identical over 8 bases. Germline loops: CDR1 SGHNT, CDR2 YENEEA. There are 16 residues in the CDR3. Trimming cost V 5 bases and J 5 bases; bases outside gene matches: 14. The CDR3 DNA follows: TGTGCCAGCAGCGCGGGAGGCAGGGTTAACCTAAACGAGCAGTACTTC. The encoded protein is CASSAGGRVNLNEQYF.

CDR3 sequence (DNA): TGTGCCAGTAGTATAGCAGGCAGGGACACGGGTGGCTACACCTTC. Amino acid sequence: CASSIAGRDTGGYTF. The gene calls are TRBV19 and TRBJ1-2; tentative D call: TRBD1 (6 bases). V lost 1 base and J lost 7, with 16 bases in between. The length of the CDR3 is 15 residues. Germline loops: CDR1 LNHDA, CDR2 SQIVND (reference sequence).

The CDR3 DNA is TGTGCCAGCAGTCCAGAGACTGCCGACTCTGGAAACACCATATATTTT. This sequence encodes CASSPETADSGNTIYF. The genes are TRBV2 and TRBJ1-3; D not certain. Trimming shortened V by 5 bases and J by 0 bases, and 14 bases separated the two germline ends. Germline lookup yields CDR1 SNHLY and CDR2 FYNNEI. The CDR3 contains 16 residues.

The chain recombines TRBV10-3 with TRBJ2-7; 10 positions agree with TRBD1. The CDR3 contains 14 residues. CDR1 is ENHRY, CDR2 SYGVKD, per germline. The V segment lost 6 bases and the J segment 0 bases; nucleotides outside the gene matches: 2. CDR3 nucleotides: TGTGCCATCAGAAGGACAGGGGGCTCCTACGAGCAGTACTTC. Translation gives CAIRRTGGSYEQYF.

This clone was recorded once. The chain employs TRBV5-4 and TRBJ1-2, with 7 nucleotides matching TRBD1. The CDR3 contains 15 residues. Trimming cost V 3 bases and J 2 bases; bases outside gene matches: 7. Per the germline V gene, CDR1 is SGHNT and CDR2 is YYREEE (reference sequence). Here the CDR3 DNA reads TGTGCCAGCAGCTACCGACCGGGACAGAACTATGGCTACACCTTC. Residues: CASSYRPGQNYGYTF.

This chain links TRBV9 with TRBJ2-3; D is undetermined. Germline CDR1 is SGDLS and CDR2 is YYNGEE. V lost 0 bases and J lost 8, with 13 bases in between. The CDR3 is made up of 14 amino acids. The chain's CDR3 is CASSVGSGTGTQYF. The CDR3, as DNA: TGTGCCAGCAGCGTAGGGTCGGGCACGGGTACGCAGTATTTT.

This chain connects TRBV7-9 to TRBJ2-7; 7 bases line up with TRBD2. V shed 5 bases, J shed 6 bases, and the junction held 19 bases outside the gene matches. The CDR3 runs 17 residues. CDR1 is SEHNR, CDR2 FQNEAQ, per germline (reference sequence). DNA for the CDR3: TGTGCCAGCAGCATCCTTAGGACCGTGGGGAGGGATGCCGAGCAGTACTTC. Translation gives CASSILRTVGRDAEQYF.